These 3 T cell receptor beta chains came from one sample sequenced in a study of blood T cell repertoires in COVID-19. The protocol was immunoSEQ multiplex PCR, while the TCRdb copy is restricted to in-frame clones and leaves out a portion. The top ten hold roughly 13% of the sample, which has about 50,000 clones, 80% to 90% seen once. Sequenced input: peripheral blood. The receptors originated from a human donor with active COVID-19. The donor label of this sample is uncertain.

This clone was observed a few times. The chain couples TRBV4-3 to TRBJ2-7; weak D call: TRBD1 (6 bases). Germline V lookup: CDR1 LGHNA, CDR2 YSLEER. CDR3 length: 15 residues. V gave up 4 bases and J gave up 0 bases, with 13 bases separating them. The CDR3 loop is CASSLSTGSSYEQYF. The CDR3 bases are TGCGCCAGCAGCCTAAGCACAGGGAGCTCCTACGAGCAGTACTTC.

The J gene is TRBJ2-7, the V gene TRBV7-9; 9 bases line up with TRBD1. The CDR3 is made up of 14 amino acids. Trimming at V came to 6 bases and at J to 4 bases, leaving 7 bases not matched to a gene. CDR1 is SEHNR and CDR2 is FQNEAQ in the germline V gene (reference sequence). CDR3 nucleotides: TGTGCCAGCAGACCGCGGACAGGGGAATACGAGCAGTACTTC. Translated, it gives CASRPRTGEYEQYF.

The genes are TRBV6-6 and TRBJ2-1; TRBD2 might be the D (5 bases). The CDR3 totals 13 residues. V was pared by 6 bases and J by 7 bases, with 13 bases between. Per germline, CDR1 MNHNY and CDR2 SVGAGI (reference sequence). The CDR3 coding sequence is TGTGCCAGCAGCCCCAGTCGGGGAAATGAGCAGTTCTTC. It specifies CASSPSRGNEQFF.